The 15 T cell receptor beta chains presented below share a single source sample, sequenced in a study of T cells after yellow fever vaccination. TCRdb processed the 5' RACE reads anew with MiXCR; each CDR3 protein has one entry. The data show 450,000 to 650,000 distinct CDR3 sequences, roughly 14% seen once. The material sequenced was PBMCs, taken on the day of the yellow fever booster vaccination. All receptors come from a man younger than 45 who received the YFV17D yellow fever vaccine.

Here the CDR3 DNA reads TGTGCCAGCAGCCCTGACGGGACTAGATTGTCCGCCGGGGAGCTGTTTTTT. Protein product: CASSPDGTRLSAGELFF. V gene TRBV13 combines with J gene TRBJ2-2; 8 positions agree with TRBD2. Losses at the gene ends were 5 bases for V and 6 bases for J; bases not matched to a gene: 14. The CDR3 has 17 amino acids. The V gene's germline CDR1 is PRHDT and CDR2 FYEKMQ (reference sequence).

This chain joins TRBV28 and TRBJ2-7, with D possibly matching TRBD1 (7 bases). CDR1 is MDHEN, CDR2 SYDVKM, per germline. The CDR3 extends over 14 amino acids. This CDR3 reads CASLGRQGGYEQYF. The CDR3, as DNA: TGTGCTTCCCTGGGGAGACAGGGAGGCTACGAGCAGTACTTC.

This clonotype occurred a few times. The chain uses TRBV5-6 and TRBJ2-2; tentative D call: TRBD2 (5 bases). V was cut by 4 bases and J by 5 bases, with 21 bases left in between. This CDR3 is built from 17 residues. CDR1 is SGHDT and CDR2 is YYEEEE in the germline V gene. The CDR3 spells CASSLVRYSAVTGELFF. In DNA, the CDR3 is TGTGCCAGCAGCCTGGTTAGGTATTCAGCGGTGACCGGGGAGCTGTTTTTT. The whole variable domain, filled in from reference TRBV5-6 and TRBJ2-2, reads DAGVTQSPTHLIKTRGQQVTLRCSPKSGHDTVSWYQQALGQGPQFIFQYYEEEERQRGNFPDRFSGHQFPNYSSELNVNALLLGDSALYLCASSLVRYSAVTGELFFGEGSRLTVL.

The chain uses TRBV5-4 and TRBJ2-7; TRBD2 matches 10 bases. CDR1 is SGHNT and CDR2 is YYREEE in the germline V gene (reference sequence). The CDR3 length is 15 residues. V shed 5 bases, J shed 2 bases, and the junction held 7 bases outside the gene matches. CDR3 region: CASRSGTSVTYEQYF. In DNA, the CDR3 is TGTGCCAGCAGATCCGGGACTAGCGTAACCTACGAGCAGTACTTC.

The gene calls are TRBV20-1 and TRBJ2-4; the match to TRBD1 covers 7 bases. Germline assignment: CDR1 DFQATT and CDR2 SNEGSKA (reference sequence). The trim removed 7 bases at V and 9 bases at J, leaving 12 bases unmatched. This CDR3 is 13 amino acids long. This chain's CDR3 is CSELDLTGSIQYF. The DNA for the CDR3 is TGCAGTGAACTTGACCTGACAGGGTCCATTCAGTACTTC.

CDR3 sequence: CASSEFQAARTDTQYF. The DNA of the CDR3 is TGCGCCAGCAGTGAATTCCAGGCGGCCCGCACAGATACGCAGTATTTT. The chain combines TRBV10-1 with TRBJ2-3; D is ambiguous. CDR3 length: 16 amino acids. The V gene's germline CDR1 is WNHNN and CDR2 SYGVQD (reference sequence). The V end was cut by 3 bases, the J end by 1 base, with 14 bases between.

This chain links TRBV20-1 with TRBJ2-5, with 9 nucleotides matching TRBD2. Germline values: CDR1 DFQATT, CDR2 SNEGSKA (reference sequence). V was pared by 1 base and J by 5 bases, with 8 bases of the junction left unmatched. The CDR3 is 15 residues long. The CDR3 loop reads CSARAGLATVETQYF. CDR3 sequence (DNA): TGCAGTGCTAGAGCTGGACTAGCGACGGTGGAGACCCAGTACTTC.

This clonotype was recorded a few times. This chain uses TRBV5-1 with TRBJ2-1, with 16 positions matching TRBD2. CDR3 length: 18 residues. Germline V gene sequence: CDR1 SGHRS, CDR2 YFSETQ. J gave up 4 bases and V 7 bases, and 11 bases lay outside the gene matches. The chain's CDR3 is CASGEGLAGGHSYNEQFF. The CDR3, as DNA: TGCGCCAGCGGTGAGGGACTAGCGGGAGGGCATTCGTACAATGAGCAGTTCTTC.

This clonotype was seen a handful of times. The chain's CDR3 is CASPGGTSNTDTQYF. The DNA of the CDR3 is TGTGCCAGCCCGGGCGGGACCTCAAACACAGATACGCAGTATTTT. The chain recombines TRBV18 with TRBJ2-3, with a possible D match to TRBD2 (6 bases). The V gene lost 8 bases and the J gene lost 2 bases, with 17 bases spanning the gap. CDR1 KGHSH and CDR2 LQKENI come from the germline V gene. This CDR3 is 15 amino acids long.

This clonotype came up a few times. The rearrangement joins TRBV29-1 to TRBJ1-1; D is undetermined. Germline CDR1 is SQVTM and CDR2 is ANQGSEA. The CDR3 consists of 14 residues. V was trimmed by 6 bases and J by 3 bases, leaving 17 bases between them. The CDR3 DNA reads TGCAGCGTGAACCCCCGTCTGTGGCACACTGAAGCTTTCTTT. It translates to CSVNPRLWHTEAFF.

The chain is built from TRBV6-5 and TRBJ1-1, with 9 bases matching TRBD1. This CDR3 spans 15 amino acids. Germline V gives CDR1 MNHEY, CDR2 SVGAGI. The ends lost 2 bases at V and 1 base at J; junction bases unmatched: 2. CDR3 sequence: CASSYLTGGNTEAFF. CDR3 nucleotide sequence: TGTGCCAGCAGTTACCTGACAGGGGGGAACACTGAAGCTTTCTTT.

The CDR3 spells CASSLLTSGNTGELFF. The CDR3 DNA reads as TGTGCCAGCAGCCTTTTGACTAGCGGGAATACCGGGGAGCTGTTTTTT. The J gene is TRBJ2-2, the V gene TRBV7-2, with 11 bases matching TRBD2. V shed 5 bases, J shed 5 bases, and the junction held 7 bases outside the gene matches. Germline CDR1 and CDR2: SGHTA and FQGNSA. The CDR3 loop spans 16 amino acids.

This chain joins TRBV6-2 or TRBV6-3 and TRBJ2-1; 10 nucleotides agree with TRBD2. The length of the CDR3 is 16 residues. V dropped 2 bases and J dropped 7; count of bases not matched to a gene: 8. The germline gives CDR1 MNHEY, CDR2 SVGEGT. In nucleotides, the CDR3 is TGTGCCAGCAGTTACAGTTCGAGCGGGAGGGTAAATGAGCAGTTCTTC. Translated, it gives CASSYSSSGRVNEQFF.

There are a few counts of this clonotype. The gene calls are TRBV20-1 and TRBJ2-3; D remains unclear. The CDR3 consists of 12 residues. V was cut by 8 bases and J by 4 bases, with 13 bases left in between. The germline V gene encodes CDR1 DFQATT and CDR2 SNEGSKA (reference sequence). The DNA of the CDR3 is TGCAGTCTTGGCCTGATGGCAGATACGCAGTATTTT. Protein sequence: CSLGLMADTQYF.

The rearrangement uses TRBV2 and TRBJ2-7; 9 nucleotides match TRBD2. The CDR3 totals 15 residues. Germline lookup yields CDR1 SNHLY and CDR2 FYNNEI. J gave up 3 bases and V 8 bases, and 11 bases lay outside the gene matches. The CDR3 region is CASGWGLARNYEQYF. In DNA form, the CDR3 reads TGTGCCAGCGGTTGGGGACTAGCCCGAAACTACGAGCAGTACTTC.